A single sample is the source of the 12 T cell receptor beta chains below, sequenced in a study of blood T cell repertoires in COVID-19. Profiled with immunoSEQ multiplex PCR; TCRdb holds only in-frame clones, not every one. The sample yields approximately 44,000 clones, 60% to 85% seen once. Sequencing was done on a sample of peripheral blood. The receptor set was obtained from a woman at least 80 years old with acute or convalescent COVID-19.

The count of this clone is one. The chain carries TRBV7-9 and TRBJ2-7, with D possibly TRBD2 on 5 matching bases. V was cut by 3 bases and J by 0 bases, with 15 bases left in between. Looked up from germline, CDR1 is SEHNR and CDR2 is FQNEAQ (reference sequence). The CDR3 length is 16 residues. This CDR3 is CASSFNEGLFSYEQYF. The CDR3 DNA sequence: TGTGCCAGCAGCTTCAACGAGGGCCTCTTCTCCTACGAGCAGTACTTC.

CDR3 loop: CASRGRIRNQPQHF. DNA for the CDR3: TGTGCCAGCAGAGGGAGGATTCGCAATCAGCCCCAGCATTTT. J is TRBJ1-5 and V is TRBV25-1; the D is unclear. The CDR3 has 14 residues. The V end lost 6 bases, the J end lost 2 bases, and 11 bases lay between the germline ends. Germline CDR1 is MGHDK and CDR2 is SYGVNS.

The rearrangement uses TRBV7-9 and TRBJ1-2; a possible D gene is TRBD1 (5 bases). Germline CDR1 SEHNR, CDR2 FQNEAQ (reference sequence). The CDR3 runs to 15 residues. Between the trimmed V and J ends, which lost 1 base and 8 bases, there was a span of 17 bases. CDR3: CASSLVIGTETGYTF. In nucleotides, the CDR3 is TGTGCCAGCAGCTTAGTCATAGGGACTGAGACAGGCTACACCTTC.

V and J are TRBV19 and TRBJ2-1; D may be TRBD2 (5 bases). The CDR3 is 15 residues long. Germline V gives CDR1 LNHDA, CDR2 SQIVND (reference sequence). Between the trimmed V and J ends, which lost 3 bases and 2 bases, there was a span of 11 bases. The CDR3: CASSIQEAPYNEQFF. The CDR3 DNA reads TGTGCCAGTAGTATCCAGGAGGCCCCCTACAATGAGCAGTTCTTC. The whole variable domain, filled in from reference TRBV19 and TRBJ2-1, reads DGGITQSPKYLFRKEGQNVTLSCEQNLNHDAMYWYRQDPGQGLRLIYYSQIVNDFQKGDIAEGYSVSREKKESFPLTVTSAQKNPTAFYLCASSIQEAPYNEQFFGPGTRLTVL.

V gene TRBV6-6 combines with J gene TRBJ2-5, with TRBD2 matching over 14 bases. Germline CDR1 is MNHNY and CDR2 is SVGAGI (reference sequence). The CDR3 runs to 16 residues. With 4 bases clipped from V and 5 bases from J, the junction kept 6 bases outside the gene matches. CDR3 amino acids: CASSWGLAGVQETQYF. DNA for the CDR3: TGTGCCAGCAGTTGGGGACTAGCGGGAGTACAGGAGACCCAGTACTTC.

The chain recombines TRBV6-5 with TRBJ1-2, with TRBD1 matching 9 bases. This CDR3 contains 13 residues. V lost 11 bases, J lost 6 bases, and 10 bases stayed unmatched. The germline CDR1 and CDR2 sequences are MNHEY and SVGAGI. The CDR3, as DNA: TGTGCCTCATATATGGGACAGGGTCATGGCTACACCTTC. Protein: CASYMGQGHGYTF.

The chain employs TRBV5-8 and TRBJ1-5, with D unresolved. The CDR3 covers 15 residues. The germline V gene encodes CDR1 SGHTS and CDR2 YDEGEE. The V end lost 0 bases, the J end lost 0 bases, and 7 bases lay between the germline ends. The CDR3 region has the DNA TGTGCCAGCAGCTTGGCGGGGTATAGCAATCAGCCCCAGCATTTT. This translates into CASSLAGYSNQPQHF.

This sequence joins TRBV19 and TRBJ1-2, with D perhaps matching TRBD1 (5 bases). Germline CDR1 LNHDA, CDR2 SQIVND (reference sequence). The CDR3 is 14 amino acids. Trimming removed 5 bases at V and 7 bases at J, with 17 bases between. The CDR3 DNA follows: TGTGCCAGTAGTCCTGCCACGACAGCCTCTGGCTACACCTTC. Amino acids: CASSPATTASGYTF.

The chain has TRBV7-9 and TRBJ1-1; maybe TRBD1 (5 bases). V was cut by 8 bases and J by 5 bases, with 21 bases left in between. The CDR3 length is 15 residues. Germline V CDR1 and CDR2: SEHNR, FQNEAQ (reference sequence). Written as DNA, the CDR3 is TGTGCCAGCCTATTTAATAAGGGAAGGGGAACTGAAGCTTTCTTT. Amino acids: CASLFNKGRGTEAFF.

Only a few counts were recorded for this clone. The chain is built from TRBV12-3 or TRBV12-4 and TRBJ1-5, with D perhaps matching TRBD1 (5 bases). CDR3 size: 13 residues. V was shortened by 7 bases and J by 5 bases, with 12 bases between the two germline ends. The CDR3 spells CASTLGGHQPQHF. CDR3 DNA sequence: TGTGCCAGCACCCTGGGGGGTCATCAGCCCCAGCATTTT.

This clone was detected only once. V usage is TRBV4-3 and J usage is TRBJ2-1, with 10 bases identical to TRBD2. Trimming removed 4 bases from V and 3 bases from J; junction bases left unmatched: 3. CDR3 length equals 15 residues. Germline V gives CDR1 LGHNA, CDR2 YSLEER. CDR3 DNA: TGCGCCAGCAGCCCTAGCGGGAGAGGCTACAATGAGCAGTTCTTC. It is translated as CASSPSGRGYNEQFF.

This clone was found once. This CDR3 reads CASSNSGQGAHGYTF. The CDR3 DNA reads TGTGCCAGCAGTAATTCGGGACAGGGGGCTCATGGCTACACCTTC. The gene calls are TRBV27 and TRBJ1-2; 12 nucleotides line up with TRBD1. The CDR3 extends over 15 amino acids. Germline V gives CDR1 MNHEY, CDR2 SMNVEV (reference sequence). Germline trimming cut 5 bases from V and 6 bases from J; bases unmatched to any gene: 7.